What follows are 3 T cell receptor beta chains derived from one specimen sequenced in a study of identical twins. TCRdb re-analysed the 5' RACE reads in MiXCR, keeping a single row per CDR3 protein. The sample carries under 450,000 distinct CDR3 sequences, around a sixth recorded once. The sample was naive T cells sorted from blood. These TCRs come from a middle-aged man in good health.

A few counts support this clonotype. The V and J genes are TRBV20-1 and TRBJ1-2; the D gene is possibly TRBD1 (5 bases). The CDR3 length is 12 residues. V was clipped by 4 bases and J by 4 bases, with 10 bases between them. CDR1 and CDR2 (germline): DFQATT, SNEGSKA (reference sequence). In DNA form, the CDR3 reads TGCAGTGCTACAGGGAGTAGCTATGGCTACACCTTC. This codes for CSATGSSYGYTF.

The chain joins TRBV5-6 to TRBJ2-7, with D unclear. The CDR3 spans 15 residues. The germline CDR1 and CDR2 sequences are SGHDT and YYEEEE. V was pared by 1 base and J by 2 bases, with 13 bases between. CDR3 in amino acids: CASSLSSLVPYEQYF. The CDR3 DNA reads TGTGCCAGCAGCTTGTCTTCGCTAGTCCCCTACGAGCAGTACTTC.

The chain uses TRBV15 and TRBJ2-7; weak D call: TRBD2 (6 bases). V shed 0 bases and J shed 5 bases, with 14 bases lying between them. CDR1 is LNHNV and CDR2 is YYDKDF in the germline V gene (reference sequence). CDR3 length: 15 residues. For the CDR3, the DNA is TGTGCCACCAGCAGAGAGCGGGGCCCAGTGAACGAGCAGTACTTC. Encoded protein: CATSRERGPVNEQYF.